These 9 T cell receptor beta chains originate from one sample sequenced in a study of T cell responses to AZD1222 COVID-19 vaccine listed by TCRdb under 2021. Read against the paper, the sample's time point label means: about 28 days (+/-7) after the second vaccine dose. The meaning of the sample's treatment or condition label: meningococcal conjugate vaccine given as trial control. Libraries were made using the immunoSEQ multiplex PCR assay. TCRdb carries this immuneACCESS record with in-frame sequences only. Its versions omit some clonotypes, under half of them owing to an unresolved V gene in the studies checked, with the rest unexplained. This sample gives around 200,000 clones in total; 90% to 95% of them show up just once. The ten largest make up 0.95% to 1.3% of the sample. The source was peripheral blood, collected 28 days after the second dose of the MenACWY control vaccine. These receptors all come from an adult who received the MenACWY meningococcal vaccine as a control.

The genes are TRBV3-1 (or the pseudogene TRBV3-2) and TRBJ2-1; the D is unclear. V shed 0 bases and J shed 2 bases, with 8 bases lying between them. There are 15 residues in the CDR3. From germline, CDR1 is LGHDT and CDR2 YNNKEL (reference sequence). The CDR3 loop is CASSQDQQPYNEQFF. The CDR3 bases are TGTGCCAGCAGCCAAGATCAGCAGCCCTACAATGAGCAGTTCTTC.

A single count supports this clone. The chain employs TRBV2 and TRBJ1-5; TRBD1 is a possible D gene (6 bases). V gave up 4 bases and J gave up 2 bases, with 15 bases separating them. Germline V gives CDR1 SNHLY, CDR2 FYNNEI. The CDR3 is 16 residues long. The CDR3 loop is CASSGFTGRRNQPQHF. The CDR3 nucleotides read TGTGCCAGCAGTGGTTTCACAGGGAGGCGCAATCAGCCCCAGCATTTT.

This sequence joins TRBV6-1 and TRBJ2-5, with 9 bases identical to TRBD1. Trimming cost V 2 bases and J 5 bases; bases outside gene matches: 9. This CDR3 is 16 amino acids long. Germline CDR1 and CDR2: MNHNS and SASEGT. Written as DNA, the CDR3 is TGTGCCAGCAGTGAAACCTACAGGGGGCGCGGGGAGACCCAGTACTTC. It codes for CASSETYRGRGETQYF.

This clone has only one observation. This chain connects TRBV9 to TRBJ1-3; a possible D gene is TRBD1 (6 bases). The V gene's germline CDR1 is SGDLS and CDR2 YYNGEE. V lost 2 bases and J lost 0, with 15 bases in between. CDR3 length: 17 residues. CDR3 sequence (DNA): TGTGCCAGCAGCGTCCTACACAGGGCTGGCTCTGGAAACACCATATATTTT. Translated: CASSVLHRAGSGNTIYF.

This clone was picked up a small number of times. The chain has TRBV11-2 and TRBJ1-2, with unresolved D. This CDR3 region has 16 residues. With 5 bases removed from V and 1 base from J, the gap between germline ends came to 17 bases. CDR1 is SGHAT and CDR2 is FQNNGV in the germline V gene. The CDR3 is CASSPQGGASNYGYTF. CDR3 DNA sequence: TGTGCCAGCAGCCCCCAAGGCGGCGCGAGTAACTATGGCTACACCTTC. The full variable domain, with the rest looked up from reference TRBV11-2 and TRBJ1-2, is EAGVAQSPRYKIIEKRQSVAFWCNPISGHATLYWYQQILGQGPKLLIQFQNNGVVDDSQLPKDRFSAERLKGVDSTLKIQPAKLEDSAVYLCASSPQGGASNYGYTFGSGTRLTVV.

The genes are TRBV30 and TRBJ1-3, with 9 positions matching TRBD1. V lost 3 bases, J lost 2 bases, and 5 bases stayed unmatched. The CDR3 has 15 amino acids. Germline values: CDR1 GTSNPN, CDR2 SVGIG (reference sequence). CDR3 nucleotide sequence: TGTGCCTGGAGCACCGGGACAGGGCCTGGAAACACCATATATTTT. Translation: CAWSTGTGPGNTIYF.

The rearrangement links TRBV3-1 (or the pseudogene TRBV3-2) to TRBJ2-7; TRBD2 agrees at 11 bases. Germline-derived CDR1 and CDR2 are LGHDT and YNNKEL (reference sequence). Trimming removed 3 bases from V and 1 base from J; junction bases left unmatched: 2. CDR3 length equals 15 residues. CDR3 bases: TGTGCCAGCAGCCAGGGACTAGCGGTATCCTACGAGCAGTACTTC. It encodes CASSQGLAVSYEQYF.

V gene TRBV29-1 combines with J gene TRBJ1-1; TRBD1 is a possible D gene (5 bases). This CDR3 is built from 17 residues. Trimming took off 4 bases at V and 3 bases at J, with 24 bases between the two ends. In germline, CDR1 is SQVTM, CDR2 ANQGSEA. CDR3 loop: CSVGNERGAGRDTEAFF. Here the CDR3 DNA reads TGCAGCGTTGGCAACGAAAGAGGGGCAGGGCGGGACACTGAAGCTTTCTTT.

This chain uses TRBV4-1 with TRBJ1-2; TRBD1 matches 7 bases. Trimming cost V 2 bases and J 4 bases; bases outside gene matches: 10. The CDR3 is 16 residues long. Germline CDR1 and CDR2: MGHRA and YSYEKL. CDR3 sequence reads: CASSQPSRGPSYGYTF. CDR3 nucleotide sequence: TGCGCCAGCAGCCAACCAAGTAGGGGGCCTAGCTATGGCTACACCTTC.